This T cell receptor beta chain was observed in a study of blood T cell repertoires in COVID-19. About the research overall: The study drew acute and convalescent COVID-19 samples from the United States, Italy and Spain.

Between the trimmed V and J ends, which lost 4 bases and 4 bases, there was a span of 14 bases. This CDR3 is built from 16 residues. From germline, CDR1 is LGHDT and CDR2 YNNKEL (reference sequence). Across under 25 US areas, participants ranged in age from roughly 18 to 95 years. Cohorts were assigned according to the clinical history that participants reported. Authors' analysis steps: Counts of nucleated cells, estimated from reference gene primer amplification, were obtained. Sequenced by immunoSEQ multiplex PCR; TCRdb stores in-frame clones only, minus some. V, J and clone size derive from that table, while D and trimming were established from the DNA sequence. Here the sample spans roughly 300,000 clones, about 90% being singletons.

The gene calls are TRBV3-1 (or the pseudogene TRBV3-2) and TRBJ1-6; the D is unclear. The clonotype originates from a woman in her thirties who had recovered from COVID-19. Sequenced: PBMCs or T cells enriched from blood (not recorded which). The CDR3 DNA reads as TGTGCCAGCAGCCTTTCCGCGATCATATATAATTCACCCCTCCACTTT. The encoded protein is CASSLSAIIYNSPLHF.